The 15 T cell receptor beta chains reported below all come from one sample, sequenced in a study of Ad26.COV2.S vaccination and SARS-CoV-2 variants. Treatment here: 15 to 20 received Ad26.COV2.S at low or high dose, single or two shots; about 5 received placebo; per-sample allocation not given. Collection of samples fell on day 63 after the first vaccine or placebo injection. Libraries were prepared by immunoSEQ multiplex PCR; TCRdb keeps only in-frame clonotypes and omits some of them. The sample holds roughly 410,000 clones, about 80% seen once. Sequencing was performed on peripheral blood, taken in a trial of Ad26.COV2.S vaccine versus placebo. These receptor sequences come from a person aged 18 to 65 who received the Ad26.COV2.S COVID-19 vaccine or a placebo.

This chain joins TRBV19 and TRBJ2-1, with 13 bases that match TRBD2. Germline V lookup: CDR1 LNHDA, CDR2 SQIVND (reference sequence). Germline trimming cut 6 bases from V and 8 bases from J; bases unmatched to any gene: 7. The CDR3 runs 15 residues. The CDR3 sequence is CASSRLAGGLDEQFF. CDR3 coding DNA: TGTGCCAGTAGCCGACTAGCGGGGGGCCTTGATGAGCAGTTCTTC.

The chain combines TRBV10-3 with TRBJ2-1, with TRBD2 matching 8 bases. The ends lost 6 bases at V and 3 bases at J; junction bases unmatched: 10. This CDR3 is built from 16 residues. Per the germline V gene, CDR1 is ENHRY and CDR2 is SYGVKD. CDR3 DNA sequence: TGTGCCATCAGCCCAAGCGGGGGCCTACTCTACAATGAGCAGTTCTTC. Encoded protein: CAISPSGGLLYNEQFF.

This chain connects TRBV6-2 or TRBV6-3 to TRBJ2-1; 12 nucleotides align to TRBD1. J gave up 7 bases and V 4 bases, and 8 bases lay outside the gene matches. The CDR3 is 16 residues long. From germline, CDR1 is MNHEY and CDR2 SVGEGT. The CDR3 DNA reads as TGTGCCAGCAGTTCTCCCCCGGGACAGGGGGCGAATGAGCAGTTCTTC. Translated, it gives CASSSPPGQGANEQFF.

The table lists this clone with a few counts. The CDR3 DNA reads TGTGCCAGCTCACCTCTCGAACCATACTACGAGCAGTACTTC. This encodes CASSPLEPYYEQYF. The chain carries TRBV18 and TRBJ2-7; D remains unclear. The CDR3 has 14 residues. Germline V gene lookup returns CDR1 KGHSH and CDR2 LQKENI. Trimming left V 3 bases short and J 3 bases short, with 12 bases between.

V is TRBV20-1 and J is TRBJ1-3; D gene uncertain. The germline V gene has CDR1 DFQATT and CDR2 SNEGSKA (reference sequence). The CDR3 covers 11 residues. V lost 3 bases to trimming and J lost 3 bases, with 3 bases between them. CDR3 nucleotide sequence: TGCAGTGCTAGTAGTGGAAACACCATATATTTT. This encodes CSASSGNTIYF.

The rearrangement uses TRBV9 and TRBJ2-1; D not resolved. Trimming left V 0 bases short and J 0 bases short, with 10 bases between. CDR3 length: 16 amino acids. The germline CDR1 and CDR2 sequences are SGDLS and YYNGEE. CDR3 region: CASSVATDGSYNEQFF. CDR3 coding DNA: TGTGCCAGCAGCGTAGCTACTGACGGCTCCTACAATGAGCAGTTCTTC.

The rearrangement uses TRBV7-8 and TRBJ2-7; D possibly corresponds to TRBD1 (6 bases). CDR1 SGHVS and CDR2 FQNEAQ come from the germline V gene. V lost 5 bases and J 2 bases, leaving 13 bases between the germline ends. The CDR3 totals 14 residues. CDR3 region: CASSRDRNTYEQYF. For the CDR3, the DNA is TGTGCCAGCAGCCGAGACAGGAATACCTACGAGCAGTACTTC.

The table lists this clone with a count of one. Other DNA sequences in the same sample also yield this CDR3. The V call is TRBV5-1, the J call TRBJ1-2, with TRBD1 matching over 7 bases. The V segment lost 1 base and the J segment 3 bases; nucleotides outside the gene matches: 0. The length of the CDR3 is 13 residues. Germline CDR1 is SGHRS and CDR2 is YFSETQ. In nucleotides, the CDR3 is TGCGCCAGCAGCTTGCAGGGGGACTATGGCTACACCTTC. Protein product: CASSLQGDYGYTF.

This sequence joins TRBV7-9 and TRBJ2-7, with D possibly matching TRBD1 (5 bases). The CDR3 has 12 amino acids. The germline V and J ends were trimmed by 4 bases and 4 bases, with 8 bases remaining between them. The germline V gene encodes CDR1 SEHNR and CDR2 FQNEAQ (reference sequence). The CDR3 DNA reads TGTGCCAGCAGCTCGACAGAATACGAGCAGTACTTC. Translating gives CASSSTEYEQYF.

The chain employs TRBV6-5 and TRBJ2-3; D is unclear. The CDR3 consists of 15 residues. From germline, CDR1 is MNHEY and CDR2 SVGAGI. The V gene lost 4 bases and the J gene lost 6 bases, with 17 bases spanning the gap. The CDR3 DNA sequence: TGTGCCAGCAGTTCGAGACGAAGAACGGCTGATACGCAGTATTTT. As protein: CASSSRRRTADTQYF.

The rearrangement joins TRBV7-9 to TRBJ1-1; weak D call: TRBD1 (6 bases). V lost 5 bases to trimming and J lost 1 base, with 23 bases between them. The CDR3 has 18 amino acids. Germline assignment: CDR1 SEHNR and CDR2 FQNEAQ (reference sequence). In DNA, the CDR3 is TGTGCCAGCAGCCCCACGCACCAGGGGAATCCTTGGAACACTGAAGCTTTCTTT. Its translation is CASSPTHQGNPWNTEAFF.

The gene calls are TRBV4-3 and TRBJ2-5; 8 bases line up with TRBD1. Germline CDR1 reads LGHNA; CDR2 reads YSLEER. J gave up 5 bases and V 0 bases, and 8 bases lay outside the gene matches. The CDR3 runs to 16 residues. The CDR3 DNA follows: TGCGCCAGCAGCCAAGAGTCAGGGGGCGCGTGGGAGACCCAGTACTTC. This gives the protein CASSQESGGAWETQYF.

This chain links TRBV7-9 with TRBJ2-1; D gene ambiguous. This CDR3 has 10 amino acids. CDR1 and CDR2 (germline): SEHNR, FQNEAQ (reference sequence). Trimming stripped 3 bases from V and 8 bases from J, with 2 bases between. In DNA, the CDR3 is TGTGCCAGCAGCTTTCATGAGCAGTTCTTC. It specifies CASSFHEQFF.

The chain uses TRBV4-1 and TRBJ2-1; either TRBD1 or TRBD2 may supply D (5 bases each). Per germline, CDR1 MGHRA and CDR2 YSYEKL. Trimming removed 1 base at V and 6 bases at J, with 19 bases between. This CDR3 is 17 amino acids long. CDR3 in DNA: TGCGCCAGCAGCCAAGCAACTGGGACGTCTATCCTCAATGAGCAGTTCTTC. Residues: CASSQATGTSILNEQFF.

The chain joins TRBV5-1 to TRBJ2-2; 7 positions agree with TRBD2. Germline V CDR1 and CDR2: SGHRS, YFSETQ. This CDR3 region has 13 residues. The junction had 3 bases not matched to a gene; V was cut back by 9 bases and J by 1 base. CDR3 bases: TGCGCCACCCAGCGGGGGAACACCGGGGAGCTGTTTTTT. As protein: CATQRGNTGELFF.